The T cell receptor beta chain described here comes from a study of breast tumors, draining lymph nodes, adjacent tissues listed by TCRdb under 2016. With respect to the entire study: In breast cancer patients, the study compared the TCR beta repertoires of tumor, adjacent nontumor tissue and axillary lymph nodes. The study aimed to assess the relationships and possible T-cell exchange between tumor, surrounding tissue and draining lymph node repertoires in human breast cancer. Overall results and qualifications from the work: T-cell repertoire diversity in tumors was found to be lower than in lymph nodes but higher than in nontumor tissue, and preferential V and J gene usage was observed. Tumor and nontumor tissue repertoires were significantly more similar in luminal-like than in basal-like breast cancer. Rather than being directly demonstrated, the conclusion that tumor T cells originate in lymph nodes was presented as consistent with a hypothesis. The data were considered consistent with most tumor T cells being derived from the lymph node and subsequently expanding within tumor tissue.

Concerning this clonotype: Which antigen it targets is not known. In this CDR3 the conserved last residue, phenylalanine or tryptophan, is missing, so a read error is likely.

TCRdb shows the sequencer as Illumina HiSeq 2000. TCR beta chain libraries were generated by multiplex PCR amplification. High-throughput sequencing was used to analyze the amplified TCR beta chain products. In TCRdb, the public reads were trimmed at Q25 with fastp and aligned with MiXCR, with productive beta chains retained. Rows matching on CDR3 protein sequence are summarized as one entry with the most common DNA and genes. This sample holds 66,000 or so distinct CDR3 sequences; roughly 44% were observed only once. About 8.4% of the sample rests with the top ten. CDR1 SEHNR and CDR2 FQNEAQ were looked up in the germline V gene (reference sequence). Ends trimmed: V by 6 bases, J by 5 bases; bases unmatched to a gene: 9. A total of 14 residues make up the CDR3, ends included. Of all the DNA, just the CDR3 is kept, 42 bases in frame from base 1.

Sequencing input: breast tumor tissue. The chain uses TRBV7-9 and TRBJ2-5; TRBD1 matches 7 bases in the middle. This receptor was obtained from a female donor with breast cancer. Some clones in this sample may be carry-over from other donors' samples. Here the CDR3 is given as CASSLTGSRETQYP. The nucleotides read TGTGCCAGCAGTTTGACAGGGTCCCGGGAGACCCAGTACCCC.